This is a list of T cell receptor beta chains from one sample in a study of shared clonotypes between healthy human individuals. Repertoires were generated with immunoSEQ multiplex PCR, while TCRdb's copy carries only in-frame clones and drops some. The data contain approximately 500,000 clones, 90% to 96% of them singletons. The sample taken for sequencing was naive CD4+ T cells sorted from blood. The source of these receptors is a woman in her twenties or thirties in good health. The CDR3 runs from the conserved cysteine through the conserved F or W. The D gene is left open where the match is weak. For some rows the clone size is stated as once, few or many, or as a class when expanded; others skip it.

v_call,d_call,j_call,clone_size,cdr3_aa,cdr3_nt
TRBV28,NA,TRBJ2-1,once,CASNSFLKNEQFF,TGTGCCAGCAATTCCTTTCTTAAGAATGAGCAGTTCTTC
TRBV19,NA,TRBJ2-5,once,CASSETSPETQYF,TGTGCCAGTAGTGAAACTAGCCCCGAGACCCAGTACTTC
TRBV28,NA,TRBJ2-7,NA,CASGRGEQYF,TGTGCCAGCGGCAGGGGCGAGCAGTACTTC
TRBV18,TRBD2,TRBJ2-1,NA,CASSRWEGRSSEQFF,TGTGCCAGCTCACGATGGGAGGGCCGGTCCAGTGAGCAGTTCTTC
TRBV9,NA,TRBJ2-5,NA,CASSLGQGQETQYF,TGTGCCAGCAGTCTCGGTCAGGGCCAAGAGACCCAGTACTTC
TRBV5-1,TRBD2,TRBJ2-1,NA,CASTGLAGGVHNEQFF,TGCGCCAGCACGGGACTAGCGGGAGGGGTCCACAATGAGCAGTTCTTC
TRBV10-1,TRBD1,TRBJ2-2,few,CASSTGQGLTGELFF,TGCGCCAGTAGCACGGGACAGGGGCTCACCGGGGAGCTGTTTTTT
TRBV11-2,NA,TRBJ2-2,NA,CASSFGPGELFF,TGTGCCAGCAGCTTTGGCCCCGGGGAGCTGTTTTTT
TRBV6-5,NA,TRBJ1-4,NA,CASSQESFEKLFF,TGTGCCAGCAGCCAGGAGTCGTTTGAAAAACTGTTTTTT
TRBV7-9,NA,TRBJ1-4,NA,CASSTGPNPVGKLFF,TGTGCCAGCAGCACGGGCCCGAACCCCGTAGGAAAACTGTTTTTT
TRBV2,NA,TRBJ1-1,NA,CASTLQGLSTEAFF,TGTGCCAGCACCCTACAGGGTTTGTCCACTGAAGCTTTCTTT
TRBV4-1,TRBD2,TRBJ2-7,NA,CASSPGLAGGLHYEQYF,TGCGCCAGCAGCCCGGGACTAGCGGGAGGCCTCCACTACGAGCAGTACTTC
TRBV10-3,TRBD2,TRBJ2-1,NA,CAISETSGRAGVF,TGTGCCATCAGTGAGACTAGCGGGAGGGCCGGGGTCTTC
TRBV18,NA,TRBJ2-7,NA,CASSPGSGYEQYF,TGTGCCAGCTCACCAGGCAGTGGATACGAGCAGTACTTC
TRBV28,TRBD1,TRBJ1-4,NA,CASTPGQTTEKLFF,TGTGCCAGCACACCGGGACAGACGACCGAAAAACTGTTTTTT
TRBV10-2,TRBD2,TRBJ2-7,once,CASSESGGPYEQYF,TGCGCCAGCAGTGAGTCGGGAGGGCCGTACGAGCAGTACTTC
TRBV5-4,TRBD2,TRBJ2-5,NA,CAGSFGGTSGGETQYF,TGTGCCGGCAGCTTCGGAGGGACTAGCGGTGGAGAGACCCAGTACTTC
TRBV10-3,TRBD1,TRBJ2-7,NA,CAISRDRVYEQYF,TGTGCCATCAGCCGGGACAGGGTTTACGAGCAGTACTTC
TRBV28,NA,TRBJ1-5,NA,CASLGANQPQHF,TGTGCCAGCCTGGGGGCAAACCAGCCCCAGCATTTT
TRBV2,TRBD1,TRBJ1-4,NA,CASSSGTGGIEKLFF,TGTGCCAGCAGCAGTGGGACAGGGGGTATTGAAAAACTGTTTTTT
TRBV27,NA,TRBJ1-2,once,CASSLTGKGGYTF,TGTGCCAGCAGTTTAACAGGGAAGGGTGGCTACACCTTC
TRBV28,NA,TRBJ1-5,NA,CASSLAQGSNQPQHF,TGTGCCAGCAGTTTAGCTCAAGGAAGCAATCAGCCCCAGCATTTT
TRBV5-4,NA,TRBJ2-7,NA,CASSTTWAPSYEQYF,TGTGCCAGCAGCACCACATGGGCTCCATCCTACGAGCAGTACTTC
TRBV2,TRBD2,TRBJ2-1,NA,CASRSLAGKQFF,TGTGCCAGCAGAAGCTTAGCGGGAAAGCAGTTCTTC
TRBV9,NA,TRBJ1-5,NA,CASSVEGGVGRPQHF,TGTGCCAGCAGCGTAGAAGGAGGGGTCGGGCGGCCCCAGCATTTT
TRBV5-5,NA,TRBJ1-5,NA,CASSLWGEGSNQPQHF,TGTGCCAGCAGCTTGTGGGGGGAGGGTTCGAATCAGCCCCAGCATTTT
TRBV2,TRBD2,TRBJ2-5,NA,CASSEGTSGSETQYF,TGTGCCAGCAGTGAGGGGACTAGCGGGAGTGAGACCCAGTACTTC
TRBV30,NA,TRBJ1-1,few,CAWRGGDSEAFF,TGTGCCTGGAGGGGTGGGGATTCTGAAGCTTTCTTT
TRBV4-1,NA,TRBJ2-2,NA,CASSQGTANTGELFF,TGCGCCAGCAGCCAAGGGACGGCGAACACCGGGGAGCTGTTTTTT
TRBV15,NA,TRBJ1-3,NA,CATSRDQGPSGNTIYF,TGTGCCACCAGCAGAGATCAAGGACCCTCTGGAAACACCATATATTTT
TRBV7-2,NA,TRBJ2-7,NA,CASSLGGGRTYEQYF,TGTGCCAGCAGCTTAGGTGGAGGGCGGACCTACGAGCAGTACTTC
TRBV5-1,NA,TRBJ2-5,NA,CASSLWGDQETQYF,TGCGCCAGCAGCTTGTGGGGGGACCAAGAGACCCAGTACTTC
TRBV18,NA,TRBJ2-7,NA,CASSPQGTEHYEQYF,TGTGCCAGCTCACCCCAGGGGACGGAACACTACGAGCAGTACTTC
TRBV4-1,NA,TRBJ2-3,once,CASSQDRGSRFTDTQYF,TGCGCCAGCAGCCAAGACCGTGGGTCGAGGTTCACAGATACGCAGTATTTT
TRBV11-2,NA,TRBJ2-7,once,CASGTLGPYEQYF,TGTGCCAGCGGGACACTAGGACCCTACGAGCAGTACTTC
TRBV7-9,NA,TRBJ2-5,NA,CASSHPGTEGQQYF,TGTGCCAGCAGCCACCCAGGGACCGAGGGCCAGCAGTACTTC
TRBV28,TRBD1,TRBJ1-4,NA,CASSLSGTGYANEKLFF,TGTGCCAGCAGTTTGTCCGGGACAGGGTACGCTAATGAAAAACTGTTTTTT
TRBV4-1,TRBD2,TRBJ2-4,NA,CASSQLSGRASKNIQYF,TGCGCCAGCAGCCAACTAAGCGGGAGGGCTTCCAAAAACATTCAGTACTTC
TRBV28,NA,TRBJ1-5,NA,CASTSSPYHQPQHF,TGTGCCAGCACTAGCAGCCCGTACCATCAGCCCCAGCATTTT
TRBV28,NA,TRBJ1-5,NA,CASSFQGSLGQPQHF,TGTGCCAGCAGTTTTCAGGGGTCGCTGGGTCAGCCCCAGCATTTT
TRBV30,NA,TRBJ1-6,NA,CAWSRQSNSPLHF,TGTGCCTGGAGTCGGCAGAGTAATTCACCCCTCCACTTT
TRBV5-1,NA,TRBJ2-4,NA,CASSLVPRAKNIQYF,TGCGCCAGCAGCTTGGTTCCCCGGGCCAAAAACATTCAGTACTTC
TRBV28,NA,TRBJ1-4,NA,CASIQDATNEKLFF,TGTGCCAGCATCCAGGATGCAACTAATGAAAAACTGTTTTTT
TRBV14,NA,TRBJ2-7,once,CASSQDRVVSEQYF,TGTGCCAGCAGCCAAGATAGGGTGGTTTCCGAGCAGTACTTC
TRBV28,TRBD1,TRBJ2-7,NA,CATTGQVGYEQYF,TGTGCCACCACAGGACAGGTCGGCTACGAGCAGTACTTC
TRBV7-2,TRBD1,TRBJ1-5,NA,CASSLGTGGYQPQHF,TGTGCCAGCAGCCTAGGGACAGGGGGCTATCAGCCCCAGCATTTT
TRBV19,TRBD2,TRBJ2-3,NA,CASSTSGLAGGPDTQYF,TGTGCCAGTAGTACCTCCGGACTAGCGGGAGGCCCAGATACGCAGTATTTT
TRBV9,NA,TRBJ1-2,NA,CASSVEGRGGYGYTF,TGTGCCAGCAGCGTAGAGGGCAGGGGTGGGTATGGCTACACCTTC
TRBV6-1,NA,TRBJ1-5,NA,CAGGWGFGDQPQHF,TGTGCCGGCGGCTGGGGGTTTGGAGATCAGCCCCAGCATTTT
TRBV19,NA,TRBJ1-1,NA,CASSIIARGTEAFF,TGTGCCAGTAGTATTATAGCCCGGGGCACTGAAGCTTTCTTT
TRBV19,TRBD1,TRBJ1-5,once,CASSRTGLPYSNQPQHF,TGTGCCAGTAGTAGGACAGGGCTACCTTATAGCAATCAGCCCCAGCATTTT